This passage covers 8 T cell receptor beta chains from one sample sequenced in a study of identical twins. TCRdb redid the calling of the 5' RACE reads with MiXCR, one entry per CDR3 protein. This table has a few hundred thousand distinct CDR3 sequences, more than 9% appearing once. The same data also contributed to another study, on yellow fever vaccine responses in identical twins.

The sample comprised PBMCs. These receptors were taken from a woman between 18 and 29 years old in good health.

In this sample, this clonotype turned up a few times. The chain is built from TRBV12-3 or TRBV12-4 and TRBJ2-7, with TRBD1 identical over 7 bases. There are 14 residues in the CDR3. Trimming removed 2 bases from V and 4 bases from J; junction bases left unmatched: 5. This CDR3 reads CASSLPAGGYEQYF. CDR3 DNA: TGTGCCAGCAGTTTACCGGCAGGGGGTTACGAGCAGTACTTC.

This clonotype appeared a few times. The chain employs TRBV29-1 and TRBJ2-1, with D perhaps matching TRBD2 (5 bases). V lost 6 bases and J lost 8, with 14 bases in between. This CDR3 spans 12 amino acids. Germline-derived CDR1 and CDR2 are SQVTM and ANQGSEA. The CDR3 nucleotides are TGCAGCGTCAGCGACCCGAGGGATGAGCAGTTCTTC. Translation gives CSVSDPRDEQFF.

J is TRBJ2-7 and V is TRBV21-1; TRBD1 reflects the table's D call only, with no check against the DNA. TRBV21-1 is listed as a pseudogene. The CDR3 has 19 residues. The CDR3 spells CASSKDPLSLAAAGVQQYF. Written as DNA, the CDR3 is TGTGCCAGCAGCAAAGACCCCCTGAGCCTGGCAGCCGCCGGTGTCCAGCAGTACTTC.

This clonotype turned up a few times. V and J are TRBV7-2 and TRBJ2-1; D perhaps matches TRBD2 (5 bases). The length of the CDR3 is 15 residues. Per germline, CDR1 SGHTA and CDR2 FQGNSA. V lost 2 bases and J 2 bases, leaving 10 bases between the germline ends. This CDR3 reads CASSLSLEAYNEQFF. The CDR3 bases are TGTGCCAGCAGCTTAAGTCTGGAGGCCTACAATGAGCAGTTCTTC.

The chain employs TRBV4-3 and TRBJ2-3, with no clear D. The CDR3 is 17 amino acids. CDR1 is LGHNA and CDR2 is YSLEER in the germline V gene. The V and J ends lost 1 base and 0 bases respectively, with 14 bases between them. DNA for the CDR3: TGCGCCAGCAGCCAAGGCTACAAGGGCTTGAGCACAGATACGCAGTATTTT. The encoded protein is CASSQGYKGLSTDTQYF.

This chain joins TRBV20-1 and TRBJ2-5; TRBD2 matches at 8 bases. This CDR3 comprises 14 residues. Germline V gene lookup returns CDR1 DFQATT and CDR2 SNEGSKA (reference sequence). J was trimmed by 7 bases and V by 1 base; bases with no gene match: 8. CDR3 loop: CSARAGGPEGTQYF. CDR3 DNA sequence: TGCAGTGCTAGAGCGGGGGGGCCGGAAGGGACCCAGTACTTC.

This clonotype was seen many times. This rearrangement joins TRBV7-9 to TRBJ2-7, with D possibly being TRBD1 (5 bases). Germline V gene sequence: CDR1 SEHNR, CDR2 FQNEAQ (reference sequence). CDR3 length: 13 amino acids. The germline V and J ends were trimmed by 5 bases and 3 bases, with 11 bases remaining between them. CDR3 protein: CASSRDSYYEQYF. The DNA of the CDR3 is TGTGCCAGCAGCCGTGACAGCTACTACGAGCAGTACTTC.

The V call is TRBV29-1, the J call TRBJ2-3; TRBD2 matches at 12 bases. Germline lookup yields CDR1 SQVTM and CDR2 ANQGSEA. V was pared by 3 bases and J by 6 bases, with 13 bases of the junction left unmatched. The CDR3 has 17 residues. CDR3 amino acids: CSVEYGGLAGLGDTQYF. CDR3 bases: TGCAGCGTTGAGTACGGCGGACTAGCGGGACTCGGGGATACGCAGTATTTT.